One and the same sample provided the 17 T cell receptor beta chains below, sequenced in a study of cytomegalovirus exposure and HLA in healthy donors. The PCR made use of 60 Vbeta and 13 Jbeta primers. Libraries were prepared by immunoSEQ multiplex PCR; TCRdb keeps only in-frame clonotypes and omits some of them. The table has some 130,000 clones, around four fifths seen once. The sample was PBMCs. These receptors originate from a man aged 35 to 55 in good health and CMV-seronegative.

This clone has only a few counts. Other DNA sequences of this sample code for an identical CDR3. The chain combines TRBV14 with TRBJ2-3, with D uncertain. Germline lookup yields CDR1 SGHDN and CDR2 FVKESK. This CDR3 contains 15 residues. V was cut by 1 base and J by 0 bases, with 8 bases left in between. The CDR3 coding sequence is TGTGCCAGCAGCCAAGGCGCGCGGAGCACAGATACGCAGTATTTT. This gives the protein CASSQGARSTDTQYF.

This chain joins TRBV5-4 and TRBJ1-3; 10 bases are shared with TRBD1. The CDR3 runs 17 residues. Trimming at V came to 0 bases and at J to 4 bases, leaving 7 bases not matched to a gene. The germline gives CDR1 SGHNT, CDR2 YYREEE (reference sequence). This chain's CDR3 is CASSLGTRQGAGNTIYF. CDR3 in DNA: TGTGCCAGCAGCTTGGGCACAAGACAGGGGGCGGGAAACACCATATATTTT. The full variable domain, completed using reference TRBV5-4 and TRBJ1-3, is ETGVTQSPTHLIKTRGQQVTLRCSSQSGHNTVSWYQQALGQGPQFIFQYYREEENGRGNFPPRFSGLQFPNYSSELNVNALELDDSALYLCASSLGTRQGAGNTIYFGEGSWLTVV.

This chain uses TRBV20-1 with TRBJ1-1, with D perhaps matching TRBD1 (6 bases). Germline loops: CDR1 DFQATT, CDR2 SNEGSKA (reference sequence). The CDR3 loop spans 10 amino acids. V was pared by 6 bases and J by 11 bases, with 13 bases between. The CDR3 region has the DNA TGCAGTGCGGACAGATGGGGGGCTTTCTTT. Its translation: CSADRWGAFF.

The V call is TRBV9, the J call TRBJ1-1; possibly TRBD1 for D (6 bases). Germline V gene data show CDR1 as SGDLS and CDR2 as YYNGEE. The CDR3 contains 15 residues. V lost 0 bases to trimming and J lost 1 base, with 10 bases between them. CDR3 sequence reads: CASSVVIGGNTEAFF. The CDR3 bases are TGTGCCAGCAGCGTAGTAATAGGGGGGAACACTGAAGCTTTCTTT.

This rearrangement joins TRBV5-1 to TRBJ2-5, with a tentative D call TRBD1 (6 bases). Trimming shortened V by 6 bases and J by 2 bases, and 17 bases separated the two germline ends. The germline CDR1 and CDR2 sequences are SGHRS and YFSETQ. The CDR3 totals 15 residues. DNA for the CDR3: TGCGCCAGCAATCCTATGACAGGCGGACAAGAGACCCAGTACTTC. Protein sequence: CASNPMTGGQETQYF.

J is TRBJ2-7 and V is TRBV19, with TRBD1 matching over 9 bases. The CDR3 runs to 15 residues. The V gene's germline CDR1 is LNHDA and CDR2 SQIVND (reference sequence). J gave up 3 bases and V 4 bases, and 7 bases lay outside the gene matches. CDR3 DNA: TGTGCCAGTAGTACCAGTGTGGGACAGGGCTACGAGCAGTACTTC. Translation: CASSTSVGQGYEQYF.

The rearrangement links TRBV5-5 to TRBJ1-1; D perhaps matches TRBD1 (6 bases). The ends were cut back, 3 bases at V and 13 bases at J, with 16 bases in the middle. Germline CDR1 reads SGHKS; CDR2 reads YYEKEE (reference sequence). CDR3 size: 12 residues. The CDR3 spells CASSSLQGRLFF. The CDR3 nucleotides are TGTGCCAGCAGCTCTTTACAGGGCCGACTTTTCTTT.

The rearrangement links TRBV30 to TRBJ2-3; 7 bases map to TRBD2. This CDR3 has 15 residues. CDR1 is GTSNPN, CDR2 SVGIG, per germline (reference sequence). Germline trimming cut 4 bases from V and 3 bases from J; bases unmatched to any gene: 10. CDR3 in amino acids: CAWTKQRERTDTQYF. CDR3 in DNA: TGTGCCTGGACGAAACAGCGGGAAAGGACAGATACGCAGTATTTT.

The V gene is TRBV9, the J gene TRBJ1-1; D unclear. Per germline, CDR1 SGDLS and CDR2 YYNGEE. Trimming took off 4 bases at V and 5 bases at J, with 12 bases between the two ends. This CDR3 spans 13 amino acids. The CDR3, as DNA: TGTGCCAGCAGCAACCGGGGTACTACTGAAGCTTTCTTT. Amino acids: CASSNRGTTEAFF.

This chain links TRBV19 with TRBJ1-2; D ambiguous. CDR3 length: 14 amino acids. The germline V gene encodes CDR1 LNHDA and CDR2 SQIVND (reference sequence). V shed 5 bases and J shed 8 bases, with 18 bases lying between them. DNA of the CDR3: TGTGCCAGTAGTCGGGGAACCTCCTTAGGGGGCTACACCTTC. Protein: CASSRGTSLGGYTF.

DNA for the CDR3: TGTGCCAGCAGCTTAGAGATAAGACAATCCTACAATGAGCAGTTCTTC. It yields the protein CASSLEIRQSYNEQFF. V is TRBV7-6 and J is TRBJ2-1; D unclear. CDR1 and CDR2 from the germline V gene are SGHVS and FNYEAQ. The CDR3 covers 16 residues. Between the trimmed V and J ends, which lost 1 base and 1 base, there was a span of 11 bases.

The chain links TRBV9 to TRBJ2-1; 7 bases agree with TRBD2. V shed 3 bases, J shed 7 bases, and the junction held 7 bases outside the gene matches. Germline values: CDR1 SGDLS, CDR2 YYNGEE. This CDR3 is 14 amino acids long. The CDR3 nucleotides read TGTGCCAGCAGCGCCCGGGACTACATTAATGAGCAGTTCTTC. It translates to CASSARDYINEQFF. The full variable domain, completed using reference TRBV9 and TRBJ2-1, is DSGVTQTPKHLITATGQRVTLRCSPRSGDLSVYWYQQSLDQGLQFLIQYYNGEERAKGNILERFSAQQFPDLHSELNLSSLELGDSALYFCASSARDYINEQFFGPGTRLTVL.

The V call is TRBV2, the J call TRBJ1-4; D not certain. This CDR3 is built from 14 residues. The V gene's germline CDR1 is SNHLY and CDR2 FYNNEI. With 3 bases removed from V and 7 bases from J, the gap between germline ends came to 12 bases. CDR3 in DNA: TGTGCCAGCAGTGAGCCCCGTTTGAGTGAAAAACTGTTTTTT. Encoded protein: CASSEPRLSEKLFF.

CDR3 residues: CASGFEDRSYEQYF. In nucleotides, the CDR3 is TGTGCTAGTGGTTTCGAGGACAGATCCTACGAGCAGTACTTC. The gene calls are TRBV12-5 and TRBJ2-5; D might be TRBD1 (6 bases). Judging by the DNA end, TRBJ2-7 fits better; the J call may be wrong. This CDR3 region has 14 residues. CDR1 and CDR2 (germline): LGHNT, FRNRAP.

The J gene is TRBJ2-1, the V gene TRBV6-1; 9 positions match TRBD2. V lost 6 bases and J lost 4; bases outside the gene matches: 4. Germline loops: CDR1 MNHNS, CDR2 SASEGT. The CDR3 length is 14 residues. The CDR3 region has the DNA TGTGCCAGCAGCGAAAGCGGGAGGTACAATGAGCAGTTCTTC. Its protein is CASSESGRYNEQFF.

The chain uses TRBV19 and TRBJ1-5, with 7 nucleotides matching TRBD1. The V gene end was trimmed by 1 base and the J gene end by 0 bases; junction bases not matched to a gene: 3. Looked up from germline, CDR1 is LNHDA and CDR2 is SQIVND (reference sequence). The CDR3 runs to 16 residues. The CDR3 sequence is CASSIVGTASNQPQHF. CDR3 sequence (DNA): TGTGCCAGTAGTATAGTGGGGACAGCTAGCAATCAGCCCCAGCATTTT. The full variable domain, in which reference TRBV19 and TRBJ1-5 provide the parts outside the CDR3, is DGGITQSPKYLFRKEGQNVTLSCEQNLNHDAMYWYRQDPGQGLRLIYYSQIVNDFQKGDIAEGYSVSREKKESFPLTVTSAQKNPTAFYLCASSIVGTASNQPQHFGDGTRLSIL.

The table lists this clone with a few counts. The chain uses TRBV10-3 and TRBJ1-6, with a weak D call TRBD1 (5 bases). The V and J ends lost 2 bases and 8 bases respectively, with 22 bases between them. This CDR3 comprises 18 residues. Germline CDR1 and CDR2: ENHRY and SYGVKD. CDR3 protein: CAISENPPGLEYYSPLHF. In DNA form, the CDR3 reads TGTGCCATCAGTGAGAACCCCCCAGGGTTGGAGTACTATTCACCCCTCCACTTT.